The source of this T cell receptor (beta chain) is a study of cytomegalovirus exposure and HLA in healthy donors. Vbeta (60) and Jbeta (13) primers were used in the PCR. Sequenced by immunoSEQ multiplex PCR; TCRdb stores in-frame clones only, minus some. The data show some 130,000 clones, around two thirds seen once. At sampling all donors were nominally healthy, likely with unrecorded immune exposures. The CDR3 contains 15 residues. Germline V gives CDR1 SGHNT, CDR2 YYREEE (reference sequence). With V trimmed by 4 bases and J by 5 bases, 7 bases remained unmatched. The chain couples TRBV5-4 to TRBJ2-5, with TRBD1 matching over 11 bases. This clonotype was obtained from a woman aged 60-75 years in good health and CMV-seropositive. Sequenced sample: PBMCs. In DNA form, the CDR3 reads TGTGCCAGCAGCCCGGGACAGGGGGTCCGGGAGACCCAGTACTTC. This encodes CASSPGQGVRETQYF. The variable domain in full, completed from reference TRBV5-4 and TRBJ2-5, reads ETGVTQSPTHLIKTRGQQVTLRCSSQSGHNTVSWYQQALGQGPQFIFQYYREEENGRGNFPPRFSGLQFPNYSSELNVNALELDDSALYLCASSPGQGVRETQYFGPGTRLLVL.